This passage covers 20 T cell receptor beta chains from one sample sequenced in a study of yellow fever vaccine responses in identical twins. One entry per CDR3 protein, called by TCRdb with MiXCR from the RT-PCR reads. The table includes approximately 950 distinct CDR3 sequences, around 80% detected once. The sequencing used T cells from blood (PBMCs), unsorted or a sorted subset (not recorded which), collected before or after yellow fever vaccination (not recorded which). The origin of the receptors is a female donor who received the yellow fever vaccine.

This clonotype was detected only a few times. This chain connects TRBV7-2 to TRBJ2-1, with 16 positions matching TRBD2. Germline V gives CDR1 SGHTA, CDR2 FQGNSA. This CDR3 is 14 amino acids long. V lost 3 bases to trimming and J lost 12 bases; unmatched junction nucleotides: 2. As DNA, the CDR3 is TGTGCCAGCAGCTTGGGACTAGCGGGGGGGGGGCAGTTCTTC. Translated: CASSLGLAGGGQFF. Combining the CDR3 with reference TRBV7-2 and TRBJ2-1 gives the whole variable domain GAGVSQSPSNKVTEKGKDVELRCDPISGHTALYWYRQSLGQGLEFLIYFQGNSAPDKSGLPSDRFSAERTGGSVSTLTIQRTQQEDSAVYLCASSLGLAGGGQFFGPGTRLTVL.

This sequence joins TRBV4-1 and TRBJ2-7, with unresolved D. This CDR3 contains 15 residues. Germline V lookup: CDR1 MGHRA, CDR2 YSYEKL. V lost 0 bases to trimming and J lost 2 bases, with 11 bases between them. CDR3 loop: CASSQEGPGTYEQYV. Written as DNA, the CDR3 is TGCGCCAGCAGCCAAGAAGGACCGGGTACCTACGAGCAGTACGTC.

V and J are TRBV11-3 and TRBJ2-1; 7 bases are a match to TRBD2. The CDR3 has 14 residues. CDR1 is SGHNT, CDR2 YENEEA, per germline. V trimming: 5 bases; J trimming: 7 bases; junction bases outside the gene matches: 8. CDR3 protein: CASSPRTRMNEQFF. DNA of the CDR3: TGTGCCAGCAGCCCCCGGACTAGAATGAATGAGCAGTTCTTC.

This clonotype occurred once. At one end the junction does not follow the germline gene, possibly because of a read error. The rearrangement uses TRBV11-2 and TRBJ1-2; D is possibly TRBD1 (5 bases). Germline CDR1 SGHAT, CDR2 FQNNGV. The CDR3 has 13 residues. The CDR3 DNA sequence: TGTGCCAGCAGCTTTCCCGACCGGGGGGGTTATGCCTTC. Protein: CASSFPDRGGYAF.

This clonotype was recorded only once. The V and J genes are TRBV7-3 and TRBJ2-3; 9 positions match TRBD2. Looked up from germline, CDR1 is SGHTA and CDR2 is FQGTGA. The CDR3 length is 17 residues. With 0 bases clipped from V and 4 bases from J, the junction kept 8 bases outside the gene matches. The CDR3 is CASSLTYSGGSSDTQYF. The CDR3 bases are TGTGCCAGCAGCTTAACGTATAGCGGGGGATCATCAGATACGCAGTATTTT.

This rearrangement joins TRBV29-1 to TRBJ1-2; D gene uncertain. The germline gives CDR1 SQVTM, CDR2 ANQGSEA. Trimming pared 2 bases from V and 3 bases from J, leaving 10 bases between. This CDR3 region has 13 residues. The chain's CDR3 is CSVEFSTHYGYTF. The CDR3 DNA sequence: TGCAGCGTTGAATTCAGCACCCACTATGGCTACACCTTC. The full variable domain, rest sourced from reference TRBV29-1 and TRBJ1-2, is SAVISQKPSRDICQRGTSLTIQCQVDSQVTMMFWYRQQPGQSLTLIATANQGSEATYESGFVIDKFPISRPNLTFSTLTVSNMSPEDSSIYLCSVEFSTHYGYTFGSGTRLTVV.

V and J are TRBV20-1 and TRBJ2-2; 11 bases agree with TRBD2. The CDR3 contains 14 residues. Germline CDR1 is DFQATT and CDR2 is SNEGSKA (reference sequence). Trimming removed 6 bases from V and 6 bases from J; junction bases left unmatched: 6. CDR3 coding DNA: TGCAGTGCAGCTATAGCGGGGGGGCCCGGGGAGCTGTTTTTT. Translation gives CSAAIAGGPGELFF.

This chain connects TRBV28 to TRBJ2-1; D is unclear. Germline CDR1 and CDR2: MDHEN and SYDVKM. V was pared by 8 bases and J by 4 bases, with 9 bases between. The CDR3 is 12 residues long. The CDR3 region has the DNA TGTGCCAGCGGGGAAGCTTACAATGAGCAGTTCTTC. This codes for CASGEAYNEQFF.

The CDR3 protein is CSATGTSGPTDTQYF. Here the CDR3 DNA reads TGCAGTGCGACTGGGACTAGCGGGCCGACAGATACGCAGTATTTT. The chain uses TRBV20-1 and TRBJ2-3; 12 positions agree with TRBD2. The CDR3 covers 15 residues. J was trimmed by 3 bases and V by 6 bases; bases with no gene match: 7. The germline V gene has CDR1 DFQATT and CDR2 SNEGSKA (reference sequence).

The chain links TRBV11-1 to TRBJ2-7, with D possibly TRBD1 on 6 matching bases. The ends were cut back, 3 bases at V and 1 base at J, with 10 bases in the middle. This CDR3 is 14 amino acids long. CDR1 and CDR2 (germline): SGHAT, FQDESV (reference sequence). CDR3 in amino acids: CASSFGQPSYEQYF. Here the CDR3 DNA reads TGTGCCAGCAGCTTCGGACAGCCTTCCTACGAGCAGTACTTC.

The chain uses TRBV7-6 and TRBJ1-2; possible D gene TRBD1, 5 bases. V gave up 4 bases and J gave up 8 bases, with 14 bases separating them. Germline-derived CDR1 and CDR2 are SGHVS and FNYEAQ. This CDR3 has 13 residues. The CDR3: CASSSGRNRGYTF. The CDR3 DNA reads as TGTGCCAGCAGCTCGGGACGGAACCGGGGCTACACCTTC. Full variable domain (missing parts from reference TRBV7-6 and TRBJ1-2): GAGVSQSPRYKVTKRGQDVALRCDPISGHVSLYWYRQALGQGPEFLTYFNYEAQQDKSGLPNDRFSAERPEGSISTLTIQRTEQRDSAMYRCASSSGRNRGYTFGSGTRLTVV.

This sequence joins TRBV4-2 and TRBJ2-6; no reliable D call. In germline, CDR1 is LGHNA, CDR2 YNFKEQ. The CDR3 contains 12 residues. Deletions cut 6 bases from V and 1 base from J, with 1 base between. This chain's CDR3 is CASRSGANVLTF. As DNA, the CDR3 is TGTGCCAGCAGATCTGGGGCCAACGTCCTGACTTTC.

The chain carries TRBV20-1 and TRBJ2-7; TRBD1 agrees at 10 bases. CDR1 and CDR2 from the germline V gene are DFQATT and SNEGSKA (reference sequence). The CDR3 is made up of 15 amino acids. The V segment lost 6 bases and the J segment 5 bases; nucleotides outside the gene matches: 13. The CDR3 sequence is CSAERPDRGHDEQYF. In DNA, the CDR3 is TGCAGTGCCGAGCGCCCCGACAGGGGGCACGACGAGCAGTACTTC.

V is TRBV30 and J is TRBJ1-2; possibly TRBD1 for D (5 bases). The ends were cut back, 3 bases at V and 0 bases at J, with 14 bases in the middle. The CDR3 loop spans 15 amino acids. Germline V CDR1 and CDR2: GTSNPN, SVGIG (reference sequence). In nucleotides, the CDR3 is TGTGCCTGGAGCGCACCCCTGACAGCTAACTATGGCTACACCTTC. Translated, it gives CAWSAPLTANYGYTF.

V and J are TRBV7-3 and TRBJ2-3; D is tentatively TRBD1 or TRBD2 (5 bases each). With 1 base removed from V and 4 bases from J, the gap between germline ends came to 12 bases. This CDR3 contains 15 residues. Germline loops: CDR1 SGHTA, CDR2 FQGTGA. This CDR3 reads CASSLRWDPADTQYF. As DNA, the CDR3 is TGTGCCAGCAGCTTAAGATGGGACCCCGCAGATACGCAGTATTTT.

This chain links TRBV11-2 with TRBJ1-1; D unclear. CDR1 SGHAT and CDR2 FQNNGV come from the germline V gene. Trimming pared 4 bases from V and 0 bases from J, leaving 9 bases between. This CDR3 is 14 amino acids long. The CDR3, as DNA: TGTGCCAGCAGCTGGGGTACTCTGAACACTGAAGCTTTCTTT. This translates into CASSWGTLNTEAFF.

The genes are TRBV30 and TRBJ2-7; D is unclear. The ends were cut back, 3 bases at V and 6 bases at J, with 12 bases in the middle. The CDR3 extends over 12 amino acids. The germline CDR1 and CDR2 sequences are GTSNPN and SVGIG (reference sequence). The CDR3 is CAWSQGASEQYV. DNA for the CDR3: TGTGCCTGGAGCCAAGGCGCGAGCGAGCAGTACGTC.

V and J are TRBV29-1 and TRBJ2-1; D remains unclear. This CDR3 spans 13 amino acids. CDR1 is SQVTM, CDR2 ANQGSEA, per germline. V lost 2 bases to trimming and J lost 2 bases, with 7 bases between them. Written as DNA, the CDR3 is TGCAGCGTTGAACGCGAGACCTACAATGAGCAGTTCTTC. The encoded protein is CSVERETYNEQFF.

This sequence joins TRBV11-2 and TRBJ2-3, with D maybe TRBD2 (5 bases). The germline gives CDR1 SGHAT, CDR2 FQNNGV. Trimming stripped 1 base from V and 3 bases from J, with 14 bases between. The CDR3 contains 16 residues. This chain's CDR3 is CASSLVDYSTTDTQYF. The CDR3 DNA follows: TGTGCCAGCAGCTTAGTTGACTATTCTACTACAGATACGCAGTATTTT.

In nucleotides, the CDR3 is TGTGCCAGCAGCCCAGTTGGATCTCAACGGATCCAAGAGACCCAGTACTTC. Its protein is CASSPVGSQRIQETQYF. The chain links TRBV3-1 to TRBJ2-5; D is ambiguous. The CDR3 length is 17 residues. Trimming removed 4 bases from V and 1 base from J, with 19 bases in between. Germline-derived CDR1 and CDR2 are LGHDT and YNNKEL (reference sequence).